The 15 T cell receptor beta chains reported below all come from one sample, sequenced in a study of glioma-infiltrating T cells. Using RNA template, CDR3s of TCR alpha and beta were amplified with iRepertoire arm-PCR. In TCRdb, the multiplex PCR reads were re-called with MiXCR into one record per CDR3 protein. The data show more than 100,000 distinct CDR3 sequences, around 28% seen once. The material sequenced was glioma tissue, nonneoplastic brain tissue, or PBMCs (not recorded which). These receptors were obtained from a human donor with low-grade glioma or glioblastoma, undergoing nonglioma brain surgery, or in good health (not recorded which).

This sequence joins TRBV4-1 and TRBJ2-1; 9 bases align to TRBD2. This CDR3 has 16 amino acids. V trimming: 2 bases; J trimming: 4 bases; junction bases outside the gene matches: 6. Germline lookup yields CDR1 MGHRA and CDR2 YSYEKL. The CDR3 region is CASSQSLAGVYNEQFF. As DNA, the CDR3 is TGCGCCAGCAGCCAAAGCTTAGCGGGGGTGTACAATGAGCAGTTCTTC.

This clonotype came up many times. The chain combines TRBV20-1 with TRBJ1-6; D not certain. The CDR3 length is 15 residues. CDR1 and CDR2 (germline): DFQATT, SNEGSKA (reference sequence). V gave up 3 bases and J gave up 7 bases, with 16 bases separating them. The CDR3 DNA reads TGCAGTGCTAGCAAGTTCCCTCAGGACAATTCACCCCTCCACTTT. Residues: CSASKFPQDNSPLHF.

The chain carries TRBV7-2 and TRBJ1-2; TRBD1 agrees at 7 bases. This CDR3 contains 15 residues. V dropped 5 bases and J dropped 6; count of bases not matched to a gene: 12. Looked up from germline, CDR1 is SGHTA and CDR2 is FQGNSA. The CDR3, as DNA: TGTGCCAGCAGCCATCGGACCCCCACAGGGGATGGCTACACCTTC. Translated, it gives CASSHRTPTGDGYTF.

On this clonotype itself: A much larger clone sits a single nucleotide away, making a read error possible. This rearrangement joins TRBV7-2 to TRBJ2-5; either TRBD1 or TRBD2 may supply D (5 bases each). This CDR3 contains 15 residues. Germline V CDR1 and CDR2: SGHTA, FQGNSA. The CDR3 spells CAGSSGTPFQETQYF. CDR3 nucleotides: TGTGCCGGCAGCTCCGGGACCCCCTTCCAAGAGACCCAGTACTTC.

Remarks on this clonotype: This may be a read error: a much more frequent sequence differs by one nucleotide. The rearrangement uses TRBV28 and TRBJ2-5; the D is unclear. Germline lookup yields CDR1 MDHEN and CDR2 SYDVKM. The CDR3 is 12 amino acids. V dropped 2 bases and J dropped 2 bases, with 3 bases sitting between them. The CDR3 region is CASSLKQETQYF. The CDR3 DNA is TGTGCCAGCAGTTTAAAACAAGAGACCCAGTACTTC.

The rearrangement links TRBV19 to TRBJ1-2; perhaps TRBD1 as D (6 bases). The CDR3 is 13 amino acids. Trimming removed 3 bases at V and 6 bases at J, with 11 bases between. Germline-derived CDR1 and CDR2 are LNHDA and SQIVND (reference sequence). The CDR3 loop reads CASSILGHNGYTF. CDR3 in DNA: TGTGCCAGTAGTATCCTGGGACATAATGGCTACACCTTC.

CDR3 loop: CSASRQSLSNQPQHF. CDR3 nucleotide sequence: TGCAGTGCTTCCCGACAGAGTCTTAGCAATCAGCCCCAGCATTTT. The rearrangement links TRBV20-1 to TRBJ1-5, with a weak D call TRBD1 (5 bases). The CDR3 is 15 amino acids. Germline CDR1 reads DFQATT; CDR2 reads SNEGSKA (reference sequence). Trimming removed 5 bases at V and 0 bases at J, with 14 bases between.

This clonotype was observed many times. The V call is TRBV7-9, the J call TRBJ1-5; D is ambiguous. The CDR3 contains 15 residues. Germline assignment: CDR1 SEHNR and CDR2 FQNEAQ (reference sequence). The V end was cut by 3 bases, the J end by 0 bases, with 9 bases between. In DNA form, the CDR3 reads TGTGCCAGCAGCTTGGGTCCCAATAGCAATCAGCCCCAGCATTTT. This sequence encodes CASSLGPNSNQPQHF. Full variable domain (outside the CDR3, taken from reference TRBV7-9 and TRBJ1-5): DTGVSQNPRHKITKRGQNVTFRCDPISEHNRLYWYRQTLGQGPEFLTYFQNEAQLEKSRLLSDRFSAERPKGSFSTLEIQRTEQGDSAMYLCASSLGPNSNQPQHFGDGTRLSIL.

The CDR3 sequence: CASSSTPGQGAQNYGYTF. The DNA of the CDR3 is TGTGCCAGCAGTTCGACCCCGGGACAGGGGGCGCAGAACTATGGCTACACCTTC. This chain joins TRBV12-3 or TRBV12-4 and TRBJ1-2, with 12 bases fitting TRBD1. The CDR3 has 18 amino acids. Unmatched junction bases numbered 11, after V lost 4 bases and J lost 2 bases.

J is TRBJ1-6 and V is TRBV18; D not certain. Trimming took 6 bases from V and 0 from J, leaving 6 bases between them. The CDR3 spans 14 residues. Per the germline V gene, CDR1 is KGHSH and CDR2 is LQKENI. For the CDR3, the DNA is TGTGCCAGCTCTCCTAGCTCCTATAATTCACCCCTCCACTTT. This translates into CASSPSSYNSPLHF. The full variable domain, completed using reference TRBV18 and TRBJ1-6, is NAGVMQNPRHLVRRRGQEARLRCSPMKGHSHVYWYRQLPEEGLKFMVYLQKENIIDESGMPKERFSAEFPKEGPSILRIQQVVRGDSAAYFCASSPSSYNSPLHFGNGTRLTVT.

This sequence joins TRBV29-1 and TRBJ1-1; possible D gene TRBD1, 5 bases. The V and J ends lost 3 bases and 5 bases respectively, with 13 bases between them. Looked up from germline, CDR1 is SQVTM and CDR2 is ANQGSEA. This CDR3 is 13 amino acids long. The CDR3 protein is CSVEWAGGTEAFF. The CDR3 bases are TGCAGCGTTGAGTGGGCGGGGGGAACTGAAGCTTTCTTT.

This clonotype was seen a few times. This chain connects TRBV18 to TRBJ1-5; D is unclear. Germline V gene data show CDR1 as KGHSH and CDR2 as LQKENI. The CDR3 has 14 amino acids. The V end was cut by 6 bases, the J end by 4 bases, with 13 bases between. The CDR3 protein is CASSPESTNQPQHF. CDR3 in DNA: TGTGCCAGCTCCCCTGAGAGTACTAATCAGCCCCAGCATTTT.

At least ten counts were recorded for this clonotype. The J gene is TRBJ2-5, the V gene TRBV7-2; D unresolved. Trimming took off 7 bases at V and 4 bases at J, with 10 bases between the two ends. The CDR3 runs to 12 residues. Looked up from germline, CDR1 is SGHTA and CDR2 is FQGNSA. As DNA, the CDR3 is TGTGCCAGCACCGGGCCGGGAGAGACCCAGTACTTC. Its translation is CASTGPGETQYF.

The V call is TRBV10-3, the J call TRBJ1-1, with D maybe TRBD1 (5 bases). Trimming removed 6 bases at V and 7 bases at J, with 9 bases between. The CDR3 consists of 11 residues. In germline, CDR1 is ENHRY, CDR2 SYGVKD. This CDR3 is CAIRRDSEAFF. The CDR3 nucleotides read TGTGCCATCAGACGCGACAGTGAAGCTTTCTTT.

This chain uses TRBV10-3 with TRBJ2-4; D gene uncertain. Germline V gene data show CDR1 as ENHRY and CDR2 as SYGVKD. This CDR3 has 13 amino acids. The germline V and J ends were trimmed by 0 bases and 7 bases, with 7 bases remaining between them. CDR3 in amino acids: CAISESNENIQYF. The CDR3 nucleotides read TGTGCCATCAGTGAGTCGAATGAGAACATTCAGTACTTC.